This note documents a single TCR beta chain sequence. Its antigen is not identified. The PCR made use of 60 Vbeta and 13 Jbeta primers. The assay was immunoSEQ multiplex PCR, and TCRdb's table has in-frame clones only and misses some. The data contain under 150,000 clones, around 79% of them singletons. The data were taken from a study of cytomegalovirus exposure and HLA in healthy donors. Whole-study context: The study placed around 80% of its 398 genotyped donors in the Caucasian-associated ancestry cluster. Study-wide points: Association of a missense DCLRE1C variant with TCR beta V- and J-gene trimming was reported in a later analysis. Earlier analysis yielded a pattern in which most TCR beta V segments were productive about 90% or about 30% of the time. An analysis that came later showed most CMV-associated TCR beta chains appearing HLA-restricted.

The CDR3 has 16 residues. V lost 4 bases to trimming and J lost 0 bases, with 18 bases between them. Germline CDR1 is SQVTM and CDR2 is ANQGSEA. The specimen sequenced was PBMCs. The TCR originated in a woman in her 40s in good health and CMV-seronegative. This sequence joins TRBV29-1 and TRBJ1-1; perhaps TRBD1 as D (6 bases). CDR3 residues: CSVGGGRSFMNTEAFF. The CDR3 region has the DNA TGCAGCGTTGGGGGGGGCAGGTCCTTTATGAACACTGAAGCTTTCTTT.